This is a list of T cell receptor beta chains from one sample in a study of T cell responses to AZD1222 COVID-19 vaccine. This table comes from immunoSEQ multiplex PCR, and its TCRdb copy is limited to in-frame clones, with some not included. The sample contains 100,000 to 150,000 clones, roughly 88% of which appear only once. This specimen was peripheral blood, taken on day 0 of MenACWY control vaccination. The receptor source for this set is an adult in good health. Each CDR3 is given with its conserved first and last residue.

CDR3 length	V gene	J gene	CDR3 protein
14	TRBV4-3	TRBJ1-4	CASSQDPRGEKLFF
13	TRBV19	TRBJ1-2	CASSFRDRGGYTF
18	TRBV7-2	TRBJ2-3	CASSLAGLASNWENTQYF
14	TRBV18	TRBJ1-4	CASSPDRVYEKLFF
17	TRBV7-3	TRBJ2-5	CASSLLAGGRGQETQYF
16	TRBV3-1/TRBV3-2	TRBJ2-1	CASSQVVQVSYNEQFF
16	TRBV29-1	TRBJ2-1	CSVGWLTGHSVNEQFF
16	TRBV24-1	TRBJ1-5	CATRGLAGTCNQPQHF
15	TRBV28	TRBJ1-3	CASSYETGGGNTIYF
16	TRBV5-1	TRBJ2-5	CASSSFGQGVLETQYF
12	TRBV28	TRBJ2-3	CASSLGEDTQYF
14	TRBV7-9	TRBJ1-1	CASMGRGRHTEAFF
12	TRBV11-2	TRBJ1-2	CASSSQGYGYTF
15	TRBV9	TRBJ1-3	CASSKSWTAGNTIYF
16	TRBV5-6	TRBJ2-2	CASSLGQGARTGELFF
17	TRBV3-1/TRBV3-2	TRBJ2-2	CASSPPRGGSRGGELFF
14	TRBV19	TRBJ2-1	CASSMGISYNEQFF
15	TRBV14	TRBJ1-6	CASRRAGGFGSPLHF
15	TRBV24-1	TRBJ2-5	CATSDLSSLQETQYF
14	TRBV9	TRBJ2-7	CASSEGLSPLEQYF
16	TRBV5-6	TRBJ2-4	CASSLGGPLAKNIQYF
17	TRBV24-1	TRBJ2-1	CATSERRGEFGYNEQFF
10	TRBV2	TRBJ2-2	CASRIGELFF
17	TRBV7-9	TRBJ2-1	CASSKGLAGDSYNEQFF
15	TRBV7-2	TRBJ2-3	CASSPRWEKTDTQYF
15	TRBV9	TRBJ2-5	CASSVAHSYQETQYF
9	TRBV20-1	TRBJ1-1	CSASPQAFF
15	TRBV7-8	TRBJ2-7	CASSNTTGTPSGQYF
14	TRBV9	TRBJ1-1	CASSVGQVNTEAFF
15	TRBV7-2	TRBJ2-7	CASSLGFAEAYEQYF
16	TRBV11-3	TRBJ2-2	CASSLDSVFGTGELFF
14	TRBV27	TRBJ1-1	CASSLSVTSTEAFF
13	TRBV9	TRBJ1-5	CASAGGWDQPQHF
18	TRBV27	TRBJ1-6	CASSLVGIGQGRGSPLHF
12	TRBV11-2	TRBJ1-2	CASSQTGDGYTF
16	TRBV6-1	TRBJ1-5	CASSEVVRGQDQPQHF
18	TRBV6-2/TRBV6-3	TRBJ1-3	CASSYSSGEWIPGNTIYF
15	TRBV25-1	TRBJ2-1	CASSDGSGRVLEQFF
15	TRBV5-6	TRBJ2-1	CASSFSVHSYNEQFF
14	TRBV2	TRBJ2-1	CASRKEGALWEQFF
14	TRBV19	TRBJ2-5	CASSTRDRQETQYF
12	TRBV5-4	TRBJ1-1	CASSRGASEAFF
15	TRBV4-1	TRBJ2-1	CASSPLAGPNNEQFF
14	TRBV18	TRBJ2-7	CASSQSGYREAQYF
14	TRBV5-1	TRBJ1-1	CASSSGPMNTEAFF
16	TRBV15	TRBJ1-5	CATSRDLRGDNQPQHF
14	TRBV30	TRBJ2-2	CAWRRQGDTGELFF
15	TRBV28	TRBJ1-5	CASRRDSGAHQPQHF
13	TRBV7-2	TRBJ2-1	CASSGARWNEQFF
13	TRBV6-5	TRBJ1-2	CASSNRGFYGYTF
14	TRBV28	TRBJ1-4	CASSTPTGNEKLFF
15	TRBV19	TRBJ1-1	CASSIAYSVLREAFF
14	TRBV6-6	TRBJ2-7	CASSYGAGEYEQYF
14	TRBV5-5	TRBJ1-1	CASSLVVTGAEAFF
13	TRBV5-4	TRBJ2-7	CASSLATSSEQYF